This T cell receptor beta chain emerged from a study of blood T cell repertoires in COVID-19. Study information: Spain, Italy and the United States supplied samples that represented acute and convalescent COVID-19.

Clones were read by immunoSEQ multiplex PCR, and TCRdb kept only the in-frame ones, dropping some. In the table there are under 450,000 clones, around 88% of which are singletons. The source of this sequence is a woman between 45 and 60 years old with COVID-19, enrolled during active disease. Sequencing was performed on peripheral blood.

CDR3 sequence reads: CASSPGTGFGNQPQHF. The CDR3 DNA follows: TGTGCCAGCAGTCCCGGGACAGGGTTTGGCAATCAGCCCCAGCATTTT. The chain couples TRBV27 to TRBJ1-5; TRBD1 agrees at 9 bases. The length of the CDR3 is 16 residues. Losses at the gene ends were 5 bases for V and 2 bases for J; bases not matched to a gene: 7. The germline V gene encodes CDR1 MNHEY and CDR2 SMNVEV (reference sequence).